The 12 T cell receptor beta chains below come from one sample, sequenced in a study of beta chain features in type 1 diabetes. Of the isolated RNA, all was reverse transcribed, and so the sequenced material was expressed TCRB transcripts. Some clones are missing from TCRdb's copy, which holds only in-frame ones; the method was immunoSEQ multiplex PCR. The data show 70,000 to 95,000 clones, roughly 31% seen once. The sequenced material came from stem cell memory CD4+ T cells from blood. The receptors come from a woman between 18 and 29 years old in good health.

V is TRBV2 and J is TRBJ1-5, with 7 bases matching TRBD1. This CDR3 has 13 residues. Germline CDR1 and CDR2: SNHLY and FYNNEI. After removal of 3 bases from V and 6 bases from J, the junction contained 2 bases not matched to a gene. The chain's CDR3 is CASSDQGGQPQHF. The CDR3, as DNA: TGTGCCAGCAGTGATCAGGGGGGTCAGCCCCAGCATTTT.

This clone was picked up a small number of times. The chain employs TRBV6-6 and TRBJ2-3; D uncertain. Germline loops: CDR1 MNHNY, CDR2 SVGAGI (reference sequence). Trimming removed 7 bases from V and 4 bases from J, with 6 bases in between. CDR3 length: 11 residues. The CDR3 reads CASTGSDTQYF. The CDR3 bases are TGTGCCAGCACAGGATCAGATACGCAGTATTTT.

The genes are TRBV18 and TRBJ2-5, with 10 positions matching TRBD1. The DNA end is more similar to TRBJ2-7, so the J call may be wrong. Germline CDR1 KGHSH, CDR2 LQKENI. The CDR3 totals 15 residues. The CDR3 DNA sequence: TGTGCCAGCTCACCTGGTGGGACAGGGGCTCTCGAGCAGTACTTC. This encodes CASSPGGTGALEQYF.

This clone was seen more than once but under ten times. V is TRBV18 and J is TRBJ2-3, with 8 bases that match TRBD2. This CDR3 is built from 13 residues. The V segment lost 6 bases and the J segment 4 bases; nucleotides outside the gene matches: 3. Germline CDR1 and CDR2: KGHSH and LQKENI. CDR3 DNA sequence: TGTGCCAGCTCCCCGACTAGCGCAGATACGCAGTATTTT. This encodes CASSPTSADTQYF.

V is TRBV6-5 and J is TRBJ2-3, with D uncertain. This CDR3 has 14 amino acids. Trimming took 7 bases from V and 1 from J, leaving 12 bases between them. CDR1 and CDR2 from the germline V gene are MNHEY and SVGAGI. CDR3 residues: CASKSPLGTDTQYF. The CDR3 DNA sequence: TGTGCCAGCAAAAGCCCGCTGGGCACAGATACGCAGTATTTT.

The chain recombines TRBV30 with TRBJ1-2; TRBD1 agrees at 7 bases. V was pared by 3 bases and J by 7 bases, with 11 bases of the junction left unmatched. The CDR3 is 14 amino acids. Per germline, CDR1 GTSNPN and CDR2 SVGIG (reference sequence). The CDR3 DNA follows: TGTGCCTGGAGCCCGACAGGGAACTATGGTGGCTACACCTTC. Protein: CAWSPTGNYGGYTF.

The chain carries TRBV11-2 and TRBJ2-2; 9 bases map to TRBD1. The CDR3 loop spans 16 amino acids. The germline V gene encodes CDR1 SGHAT and CDR2 FQNNGV. Unmatched junction bases numbered 9, after V lost 6 bases and J lost 4 bases. The CDR3 DNA sequence: TGTGCCAGCAGACCGAACAGGGGGCTCGTCACCGGGGAGCTGTTTTTT. Protein sequence: CASRPNRGLVTGELFF. Complete variable domain (other parts from reference TRBV11-2 and TRBJ2-2): EAGVAQSPRYKIIEKRQSVAFWCNPISGHATLYWYQQILGQGPKLLIQFQNNGVVDDSQLPKDRFSAERLKGVDSTLKIQPAKLEDSAVYLCASRPNRGLVTGELFFGEGSRLTVL.

This chain joins TRBV7-9 and TRBJ2-5, with 10 bases lining up with TRBD2. The length of the CDR3 is 14 residues. J gave up 5 bases and V 0 bases, and 0 bases lay outside the gene matches. Germline CDR1 and CDR2: SEHNR and FQNEAQ (reference sequence). As DNA, the CDR3 is TGTGCCAGCAGCTTAGCAGCGGGGGGGGAGACCCAGTACTTC. Amino acids: CASSLAAGGETQYF.

The chain has TRBV10-1 and TRBJ1-2; no firm D call. The CDR3 runs to 13 residues. Between the trimmed V and J ends, which lost 5 bases and 3 bases, there was a span of 10 bases. Per the germline V gene, CDR1 is WNHNN and CDR2 is SYGVQD (reference sequence). CDR3 nucleotides: TGCGCCAGCAGTCCGTCCCCGGACTATGGCTACACCTTC. Protein: CASSPSPDYGYTF.

J is TRBJ2-5 and V is TRBV7-2; TRBD1 might be the D (6 bases). The V end lost 5 bases, the J end lost 7 bases, and 20 bases lay between the germline ends. The CDR3 contains 15 residues. CDR1 SGHTA and CDR2 FQGNSA come from the germline V gene. CDR3 region: CASSPDSSFRGTQYF. The CDR3 DNA reads TGTGCCAGCAGCCCCGACAGCTCTTTCAGGGGGACCCAGTACTTC.

The CDR3 reads CATSRDNSRQETQYF. DNA for the CDR3: TGTGCCACCAGCAGAGATAATAGTCGTCAAGAGACCCAGTACTTC. The V gene is TRBV15, the J gene TRBJ2-5; D gene unclear. Trimming took off 0 bases at V and 2 bases at J, with 10 bases between the two ends. Germline CDR1 is LNHNV and CDR2 is YYDKDF (reference sequence). This CDR3 spans 15 amino acids.

The V call is TRBV11-3, the J call TRBJ1-1, with TRBD1 identical over 8 bases. This CDR3 comprises 16 residues. The ends lost 5 bases at V and 0 bases at J; junction bases unmatched: 8. The germline gives CDR1 SGHNT, CDR2 YENEEA. The CDR3 protein is CASSPWTGIMNTEAFF. The DNA of the CDR3 is TGTGCCAGCAGCCCCTGGACAGGGATCATGAACACTGAAGCTTTCTTT.